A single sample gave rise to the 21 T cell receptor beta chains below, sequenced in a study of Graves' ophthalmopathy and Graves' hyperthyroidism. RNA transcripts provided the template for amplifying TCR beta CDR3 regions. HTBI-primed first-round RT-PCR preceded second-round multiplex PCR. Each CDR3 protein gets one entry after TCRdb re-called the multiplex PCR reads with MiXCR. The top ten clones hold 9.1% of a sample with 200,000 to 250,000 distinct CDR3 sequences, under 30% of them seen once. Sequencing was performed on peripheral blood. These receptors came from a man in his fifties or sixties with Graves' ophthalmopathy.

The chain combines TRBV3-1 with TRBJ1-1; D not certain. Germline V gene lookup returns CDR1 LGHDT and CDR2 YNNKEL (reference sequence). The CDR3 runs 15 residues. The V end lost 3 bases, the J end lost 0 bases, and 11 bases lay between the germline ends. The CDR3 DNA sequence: TGTGCCAGCAGCCAGCCGGGTTTCTTGAACACTGAAGCTTTCTTT. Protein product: CASSQPGFLNTEAFF.

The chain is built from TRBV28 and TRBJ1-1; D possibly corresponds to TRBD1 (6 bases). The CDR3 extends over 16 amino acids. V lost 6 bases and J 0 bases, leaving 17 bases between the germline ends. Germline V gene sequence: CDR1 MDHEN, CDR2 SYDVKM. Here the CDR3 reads CASRPGVPWMNTEAFF. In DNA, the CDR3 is TGTGCCAGCAGGCCAGGGGTACCGTGGATGAACACTGAAGCTTTCTTT.

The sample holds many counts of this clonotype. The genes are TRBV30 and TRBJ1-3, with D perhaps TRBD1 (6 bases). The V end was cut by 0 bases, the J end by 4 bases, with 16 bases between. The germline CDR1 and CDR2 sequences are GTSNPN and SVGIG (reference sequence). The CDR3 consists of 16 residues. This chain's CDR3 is CAWSVPTRGPGNTIYF. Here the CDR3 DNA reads TGTGCCTGGAGTGTCCCGACCAGGGGACCCGGAAACACCATATATTTT.

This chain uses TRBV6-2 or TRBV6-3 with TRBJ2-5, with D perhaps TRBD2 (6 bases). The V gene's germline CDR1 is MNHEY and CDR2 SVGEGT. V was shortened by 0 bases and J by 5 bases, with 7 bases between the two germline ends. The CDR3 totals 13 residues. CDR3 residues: CASSYSRDETQYF. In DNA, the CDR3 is TGTGCCAGCAGTTACTCGCGGGACGAGACCCAGTACTTC.

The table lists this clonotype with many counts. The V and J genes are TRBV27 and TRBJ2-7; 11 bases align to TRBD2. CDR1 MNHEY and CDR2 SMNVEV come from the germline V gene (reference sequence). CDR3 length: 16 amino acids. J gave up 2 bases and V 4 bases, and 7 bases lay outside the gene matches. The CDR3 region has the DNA TGTGCCAGCAGTTCATCGACTAGCGGGGAGACCTACGAGCAGTACTTC. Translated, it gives CASSSSTSGETYEQYF.

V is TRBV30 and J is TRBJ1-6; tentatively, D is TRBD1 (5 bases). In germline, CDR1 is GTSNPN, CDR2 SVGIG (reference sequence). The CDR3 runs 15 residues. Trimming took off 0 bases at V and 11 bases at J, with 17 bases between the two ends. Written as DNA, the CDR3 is TGTGCCTGGAGTGTTTTCCAGGGCCGAAGTGCACCCCTCCACTTT. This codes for CAWSVFQGRSAPLHF. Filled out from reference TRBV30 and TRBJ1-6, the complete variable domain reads SQTIHQWPATLVQPVGSPLSLECTVEGTSNPNLYWYRQAAGRGLQLLFYSVGIGQISSEVPQNLSASRPQDRQFILSSKKLLLSDSGFYLCAWSVFQGRSAPLHFGNGTRLTVT.

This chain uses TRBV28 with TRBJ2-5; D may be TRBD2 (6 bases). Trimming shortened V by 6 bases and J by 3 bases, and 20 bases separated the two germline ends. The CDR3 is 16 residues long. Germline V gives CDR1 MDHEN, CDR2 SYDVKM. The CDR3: CASSNLRDSLEETQYF. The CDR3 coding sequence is TGTGCCAGCAGCAACCTACGGGACTCCTTAGAAGAGACCCAGTACTTC.

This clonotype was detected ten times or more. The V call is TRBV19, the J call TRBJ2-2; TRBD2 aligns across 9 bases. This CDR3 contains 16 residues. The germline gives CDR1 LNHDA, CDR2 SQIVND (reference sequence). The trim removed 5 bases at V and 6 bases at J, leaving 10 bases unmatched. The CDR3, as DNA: TGTGCCAGTAGTCTATCGGGTAGCGGGAGCTCCGGGGAGCTGTTTTTT. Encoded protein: CASSLSGSGSSGELFF. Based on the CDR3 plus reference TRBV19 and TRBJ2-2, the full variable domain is DGGITQSPKYLFRKEGQNVTLSCEQNLNHDAMYWYRQDPGQGLRLIYYSQIVNDFQKGDIAEGYSVSREKKESFPLTVTSAQKNPTAFYLCASSLSGSGSSGELFFGEGSRLTVL.

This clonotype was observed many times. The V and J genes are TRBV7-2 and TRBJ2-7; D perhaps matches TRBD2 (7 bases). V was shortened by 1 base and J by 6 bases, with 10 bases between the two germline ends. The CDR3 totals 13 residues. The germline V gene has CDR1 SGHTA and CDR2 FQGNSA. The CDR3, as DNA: TGTGCCAGCAGCTTAGTAAGGGGGGGCGAGCAGTACTTC. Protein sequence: CASSLVRGGEQYF.

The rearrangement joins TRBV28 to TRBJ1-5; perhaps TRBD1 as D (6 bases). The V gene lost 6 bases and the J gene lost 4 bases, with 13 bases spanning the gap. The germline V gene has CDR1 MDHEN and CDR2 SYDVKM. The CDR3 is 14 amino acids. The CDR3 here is CASRKDSNNQPQHF. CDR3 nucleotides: TGTGCCAGCAGGAAGGACAGCAATAATCAGCCCCAGCATTTT.

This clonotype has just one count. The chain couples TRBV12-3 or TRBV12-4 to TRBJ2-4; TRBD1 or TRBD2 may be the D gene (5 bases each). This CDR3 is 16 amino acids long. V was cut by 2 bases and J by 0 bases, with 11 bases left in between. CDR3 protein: CASSLWDELAKNIQYF. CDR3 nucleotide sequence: TGTGCCAGCAGTTTATGGGACGAATTAGCCAAAAACATTCAGTACTTC.

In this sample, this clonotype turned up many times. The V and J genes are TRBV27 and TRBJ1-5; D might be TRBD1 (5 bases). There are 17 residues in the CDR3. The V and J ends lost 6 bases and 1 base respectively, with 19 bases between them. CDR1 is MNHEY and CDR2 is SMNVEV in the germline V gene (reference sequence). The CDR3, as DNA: TGTGCCAGCAGCTTCTCCGCGGGGGATTTGAGCAATCAGCCCCAGCATTTT. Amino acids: CASSFSAGDLSNQPQHF.

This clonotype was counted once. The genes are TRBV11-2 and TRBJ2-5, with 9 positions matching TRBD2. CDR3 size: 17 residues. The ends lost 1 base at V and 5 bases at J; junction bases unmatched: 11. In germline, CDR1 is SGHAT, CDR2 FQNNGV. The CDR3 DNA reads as TGTGCCAGCAGCTTAGTGGGAAGAGGGGCGGGAGGGGAGACCCAGTACTTC. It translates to CASSLVGRGAGGETQYF.

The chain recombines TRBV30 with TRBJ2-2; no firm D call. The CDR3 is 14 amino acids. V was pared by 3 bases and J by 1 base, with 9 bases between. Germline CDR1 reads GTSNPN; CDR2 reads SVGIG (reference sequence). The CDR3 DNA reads TGTGCCTGGAGCCGGAAGGTGAACACCGGGGAGCTGTTTTTT. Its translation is CAWSRKVNTGELFF.

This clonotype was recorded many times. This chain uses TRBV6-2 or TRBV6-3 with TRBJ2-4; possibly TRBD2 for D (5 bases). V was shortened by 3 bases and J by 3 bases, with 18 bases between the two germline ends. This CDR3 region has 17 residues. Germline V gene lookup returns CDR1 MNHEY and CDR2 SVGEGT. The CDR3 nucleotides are TGTGCCAGCAGTTATTTGGTAGGGAATCGGGACAAAAACATTCAGTACTTC. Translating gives CASSYLVGNRDKNIQYF.

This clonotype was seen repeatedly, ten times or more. Here the CDR3 reads CASTPLGAGSTEAFF. CDR3 coding DNA: TGTGCCAGTACCCCTCTGGGGGCGGGGAGCACTGAAGCTTTCTTT. The gene calls are TRBV6-1 and TRBJ1-1, with TRBD1 as a possible D gene (6 bases). Trimming left V 9 bases short and J 4 bases short, with 21 bases between. The CDR3 length is 15 residues. Per the germline V gene, CDR1 is MNHNS and CDR2 is SASEGT.

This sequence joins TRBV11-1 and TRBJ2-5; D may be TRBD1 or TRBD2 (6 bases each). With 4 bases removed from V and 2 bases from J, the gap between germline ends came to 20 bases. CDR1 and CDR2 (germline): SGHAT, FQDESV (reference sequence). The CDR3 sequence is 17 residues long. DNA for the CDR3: TGTGCCAGCAGCTCCCGGTCGGGGGCCCTAGGGCAAGAGACCCAGTACTTC. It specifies CASSSRSGALGQETQYF.

The chain's CDR3 is CASSAVGGGNYGYTF. The CDR3 region has the DNA TGTGCCAGCAGCGCCGTCGGAGGCGGTAACTATGGCTACACCTTC. The genes are TRBV6-1 and TRBJ1-2; D remains ambiguous. This CDR3 comprises 15 residues. The germline V gene has CDR1 MNHNS and CDR2 SASEGT. The V and J ends lost 6 bases and 1 base respectively, with 15 bases between them.

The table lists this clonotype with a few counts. The CDR3 is CASSYSREITEAFF. The CDR3 DNA sequence: TGTGCCAGCAGTTACTCGAGGGAGATCACTGAAGCTTTCTTT. The chain links TRBV6-5 to TRBJ1-1; D not certain. The V end lost 0 bases, the J end lost 4 bases, and 9 bases lay between the germline ends. Germline-derived CDR1 and CDR2 are MNHEY and SVGAGI. This CDR3 spans 14 amino acids.

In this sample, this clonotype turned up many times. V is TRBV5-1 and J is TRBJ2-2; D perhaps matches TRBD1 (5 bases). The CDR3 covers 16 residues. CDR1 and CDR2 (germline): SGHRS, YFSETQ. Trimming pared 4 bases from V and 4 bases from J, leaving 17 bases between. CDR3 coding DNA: TGCGCCAGCAGCGTAGGGGTCGTATCGGGCACCGGGGAGCTGTTTTTT. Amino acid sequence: CASSVGVVSGTGELFF. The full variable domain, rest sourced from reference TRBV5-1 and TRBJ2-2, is KAGVTQTPRYLIKTRGQQVTLSCSPISGHRSVSWYQQTPGQGLQFLFEYFSETQRNKGNFPGRFSGRQFSNSRSEMNVSTLELGDSALYLCASSVGVVSGTGELFFGEGSRLTVL.

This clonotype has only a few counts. The CDR3 here is CASSRPDRDTGALENFF. In nucleotides, the CDR3 is TGTGCCAGCAGCCGGCCGGACAGGGACACCGGGGCATTGGAGAATTTCTTT. The chain links TRBV6-2 or TRBV6-3 to TRBJ1-1; 8 positions agree with TRBD1. J gave up 13 bases and V 6 bases, and 25 bases lay outside the gene matches. Per the germline V gene, CDR1 is MNHEY and CDR2 is SVGEGT. The CDR3 consists of 17 residues.